The clone carrying this T cell receptor beta chain appeared many times. Its matching antigen is unknown. Trimming cost V 4 bases and J 5 bases, with 15 bases left between them. This CDR3 contains 14 residues. The germline gives CDR1 SGHDN, CDR2 FVKESK. This entry comes from a study of CD4+ T cells in melanoma. Overall study findings and caveats: Diverse differentiation states were reported for melanoma neoantigen-specific CD4+ T cells. CD8+ T cell, macrophage and B cell function reportedly correlated with neoantigen-specific CD4+ T cells.

Libraries were prepared by immunoSEQ multiplex PCR; TCRdb keeps only in-frame clonotypes and omits some of them. The sample has about 4,800 clones; under 65% are singletons. The clonotype comes from a human donor with melanoma. The sequenced sample consisted of cells from a culture (not recorded whether cultured in vitro). The genes are TRBV14 and TRBJ2-7; D might be TRBD1 (6 bases). The CDR3 DNA sequence: TGTGCCAGCAGCCTATACAGGGATGGCGACGAGCAGTACTTC. This sequence encodes CASSLYRDGDEQYF.